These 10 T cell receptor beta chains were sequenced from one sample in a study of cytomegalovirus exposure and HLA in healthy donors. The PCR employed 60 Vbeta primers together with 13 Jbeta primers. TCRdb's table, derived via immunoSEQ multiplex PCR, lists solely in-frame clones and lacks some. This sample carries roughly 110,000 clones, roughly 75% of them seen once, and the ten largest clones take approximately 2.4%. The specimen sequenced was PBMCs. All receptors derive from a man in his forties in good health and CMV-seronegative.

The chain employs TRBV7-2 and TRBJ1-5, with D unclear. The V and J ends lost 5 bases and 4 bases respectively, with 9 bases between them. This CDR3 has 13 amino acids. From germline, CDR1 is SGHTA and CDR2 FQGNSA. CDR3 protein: CASSPSGNQPQHF. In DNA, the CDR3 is TGTGCCAGCAGCCCCTCGGGAAATCAGCCCCAGCATTTT.

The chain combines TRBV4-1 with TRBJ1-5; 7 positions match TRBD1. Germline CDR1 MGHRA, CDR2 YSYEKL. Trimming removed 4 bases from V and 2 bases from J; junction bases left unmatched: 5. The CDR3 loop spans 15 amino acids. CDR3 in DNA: TGCGCCAGCAGCCGACAGGGATCGGGCAATCAGCCCCAGCATTTT. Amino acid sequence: CASSRQGSGNQPQHF.

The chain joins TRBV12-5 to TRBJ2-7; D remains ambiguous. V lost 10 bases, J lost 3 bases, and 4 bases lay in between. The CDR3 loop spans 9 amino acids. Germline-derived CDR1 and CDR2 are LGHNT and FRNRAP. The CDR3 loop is CATYYEQYF. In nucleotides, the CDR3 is TGTGCTACCTACTACGAGCAGTACTTC.

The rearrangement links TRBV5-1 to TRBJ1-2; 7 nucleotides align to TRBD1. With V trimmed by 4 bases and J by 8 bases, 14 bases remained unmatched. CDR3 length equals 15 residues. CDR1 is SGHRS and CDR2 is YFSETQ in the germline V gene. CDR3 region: CASSRSAGRGQGYTF. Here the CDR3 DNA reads TGCGCCAGCAGCCGCAGTGCCGGTAGGGGGCAGGGCTACACCTTC.

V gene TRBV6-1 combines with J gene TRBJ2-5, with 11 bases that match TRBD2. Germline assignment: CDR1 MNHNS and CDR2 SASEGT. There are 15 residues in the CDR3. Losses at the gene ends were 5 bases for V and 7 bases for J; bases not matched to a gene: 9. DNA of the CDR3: TGTGCCAGCAGTTTAACCGGGACTAGCGGAGGGACCCAGTACTTC. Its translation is CASSLTGTSGGTQYF.

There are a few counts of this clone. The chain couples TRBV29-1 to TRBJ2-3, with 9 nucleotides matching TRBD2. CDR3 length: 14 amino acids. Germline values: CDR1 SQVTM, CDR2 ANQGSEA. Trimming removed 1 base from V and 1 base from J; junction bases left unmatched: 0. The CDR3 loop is CSVEASGGTDTQYF. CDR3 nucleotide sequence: TGCAGCGTTGAAGCTAGCGGGGGCACAGATACGCAGTATTTT.

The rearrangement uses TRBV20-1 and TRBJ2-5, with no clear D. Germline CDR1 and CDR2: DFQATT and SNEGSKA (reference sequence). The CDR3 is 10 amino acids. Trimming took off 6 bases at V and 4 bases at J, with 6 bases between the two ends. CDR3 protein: CSALRETQYF. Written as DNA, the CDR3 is TGCAGTGCCCTTAGAGAGACCCAGTACTTC.

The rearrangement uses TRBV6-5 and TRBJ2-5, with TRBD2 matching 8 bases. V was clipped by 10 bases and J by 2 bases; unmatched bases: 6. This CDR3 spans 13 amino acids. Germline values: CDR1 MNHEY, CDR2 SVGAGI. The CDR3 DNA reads TGTGCCATCCGGGGGGGTAGACAAGAGACCCAGTACTTC. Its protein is CAIRGGRQETQYF.

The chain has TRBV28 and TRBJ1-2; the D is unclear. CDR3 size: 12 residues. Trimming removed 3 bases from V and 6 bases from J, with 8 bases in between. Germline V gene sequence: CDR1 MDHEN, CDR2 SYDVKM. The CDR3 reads CASSLARNGYTF. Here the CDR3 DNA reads TGTGCCAGCAGTTTGGCGCGGAATGGCTACACCTTC.

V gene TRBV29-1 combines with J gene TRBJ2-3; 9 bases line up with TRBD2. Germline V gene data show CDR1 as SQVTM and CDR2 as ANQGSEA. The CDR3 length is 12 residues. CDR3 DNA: TGCGGCGGGGGGGGTAGCACAGATACGCAGTATTTT. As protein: CGGGGSTDTQYF.